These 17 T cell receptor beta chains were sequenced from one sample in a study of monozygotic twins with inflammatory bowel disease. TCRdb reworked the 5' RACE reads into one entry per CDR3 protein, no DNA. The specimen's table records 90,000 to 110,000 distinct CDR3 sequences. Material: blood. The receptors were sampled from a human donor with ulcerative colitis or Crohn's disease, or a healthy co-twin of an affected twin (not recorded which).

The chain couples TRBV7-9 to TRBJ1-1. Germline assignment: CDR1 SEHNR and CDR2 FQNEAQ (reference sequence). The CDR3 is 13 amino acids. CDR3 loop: CASSLELGTEAFF.

CDR3 residues: CASSLRVAVSSTDTQYF. The chain joins TRBV7-9 to TRBJ2-3; there is no DNA to check the TCRdb D call of TRBD1. Germline V gives CDR1 SEHNR, CDR2 FQNEAQ (reference sequence). The CDR3 runs 17 residues.

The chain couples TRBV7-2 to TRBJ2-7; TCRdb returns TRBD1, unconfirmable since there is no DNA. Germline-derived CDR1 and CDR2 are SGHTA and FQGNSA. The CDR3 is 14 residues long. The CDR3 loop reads CASSARGFDYEQYF.

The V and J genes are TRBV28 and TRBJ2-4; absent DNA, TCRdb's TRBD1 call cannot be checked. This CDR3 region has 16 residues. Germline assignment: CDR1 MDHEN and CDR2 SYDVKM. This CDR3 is CASSLLTGGGKNIQYF.

CDR3 in amino acids: CASSVMGQGTRDEKLFF. The chain links TRBV9 to TRBJ1-4; TCRdb returns TRBD1, unconfirmable since there is no DNA. Germline assignment: CDR1 SGDLS and CDR2 YYNGEE. The CDR3 consists of 17 residues.

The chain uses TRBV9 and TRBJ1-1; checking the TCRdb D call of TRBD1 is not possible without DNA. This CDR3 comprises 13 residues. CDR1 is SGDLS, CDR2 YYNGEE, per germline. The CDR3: CASSITGDTEAFF. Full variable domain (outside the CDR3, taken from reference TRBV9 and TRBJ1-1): DSGVTQTPKHLITATGQRVTLRCSPRSGDLSVYWYQQSLDQGLQFLIQYYNGEERAKGNILERFSAQQFPDLHSELNLSSLELGDSALYFCASSITGDTEAFFGQGTRLTVV.

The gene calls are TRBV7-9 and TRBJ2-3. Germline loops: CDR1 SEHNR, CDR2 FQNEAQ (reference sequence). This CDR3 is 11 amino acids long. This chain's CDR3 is CASTSTDTQYF.

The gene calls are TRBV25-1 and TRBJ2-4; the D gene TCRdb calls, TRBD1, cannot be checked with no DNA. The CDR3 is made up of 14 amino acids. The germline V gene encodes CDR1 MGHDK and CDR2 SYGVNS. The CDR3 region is CASSEPSRGDIQYF.

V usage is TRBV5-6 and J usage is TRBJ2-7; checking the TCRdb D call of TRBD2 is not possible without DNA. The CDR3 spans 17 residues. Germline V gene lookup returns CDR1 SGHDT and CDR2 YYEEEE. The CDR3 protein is CASSLVGLADLTYEQYF.

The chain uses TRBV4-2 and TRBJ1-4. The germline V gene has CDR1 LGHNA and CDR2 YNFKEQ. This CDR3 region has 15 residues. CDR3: CASSGMAGQNEKLFF.

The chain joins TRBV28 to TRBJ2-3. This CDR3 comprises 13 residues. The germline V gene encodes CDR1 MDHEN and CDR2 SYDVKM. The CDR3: CATCWGGTDTQYF.

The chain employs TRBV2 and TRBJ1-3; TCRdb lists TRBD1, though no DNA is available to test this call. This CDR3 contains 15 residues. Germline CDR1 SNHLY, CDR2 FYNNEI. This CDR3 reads CASKEGIVTRNTIYF.

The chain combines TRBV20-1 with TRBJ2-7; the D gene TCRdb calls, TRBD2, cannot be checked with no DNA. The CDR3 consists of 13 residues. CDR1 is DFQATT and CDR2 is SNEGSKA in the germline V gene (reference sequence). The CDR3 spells CSALTSGRNRQYF.

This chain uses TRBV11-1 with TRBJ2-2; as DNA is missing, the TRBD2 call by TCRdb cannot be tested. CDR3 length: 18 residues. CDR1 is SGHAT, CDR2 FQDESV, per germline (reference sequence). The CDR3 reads CASSSTRRSKVDTGELFF.

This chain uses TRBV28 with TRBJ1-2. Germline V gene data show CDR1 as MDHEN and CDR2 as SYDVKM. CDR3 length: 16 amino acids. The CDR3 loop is CASNPLIGGENYGYTF.

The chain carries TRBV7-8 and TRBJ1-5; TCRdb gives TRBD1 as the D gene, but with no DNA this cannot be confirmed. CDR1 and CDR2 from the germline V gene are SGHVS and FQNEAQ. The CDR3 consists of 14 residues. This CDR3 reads CASSSGTVGQPQHF.

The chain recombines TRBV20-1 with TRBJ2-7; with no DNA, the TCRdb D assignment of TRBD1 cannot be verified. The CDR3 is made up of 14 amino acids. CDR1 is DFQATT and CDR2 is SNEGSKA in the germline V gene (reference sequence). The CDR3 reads CSAGPQGGAYEQYF.